The present entry profiles one TCR beta chain with its context. The antigen is not known. Time point: 4-8 weeks after completion of therapy. Drug-resistant or recurrent cytomegalovirus affected these solid-organ transplant recipient patients. The data are from a study of T cell therapy after organ transplantation. Clones were sequenced by immunoSEQ multiplex PCR, and TCRdb holds only the in-frame ones, with some missing. The data contain 950 to 1,100 clones, 68% of them singletons. The ends were cut back, 5 bases at V and 3 bases at J, with 11 bases in the middle. This CDR3 is built from 13 residues. Germline CDR1 reads ENHRY; CDR2 reads SYGVKD. Findings and caveats of the study: Post-therapy reconstitution appeared to include transferred and endogenous clonotypes. Effects of concurrent antirejection and antiviral medications were not evaluable. In nonresponders, reduced coverage from low CD8+ yield may limit detected expansions.

The sequencing used CD8+ T cells from blood, collected after autologous CMV-specific T cell therapy. The clonotype comes from a human patient who had received a solid organ transplant and had CMV disease. Some T cells may be transferred from the graft donor. The V gene is TRBV10-3, the J gene TRBJ2-7; possible D gene TRBD1, 6 bases. CDR3 region: CAISFGQLYEQYF. In DNA, the CDR3 is TGTGCCATCAGTTTTGGACAGCTCTACGAGCAGTACTTC.